This T cell receptor beta chain was captured by sequencing in a study of human T cells and chemical hapten exposure. V was trimmed by 0 bases and J by 4 bases, leaving 3 bases between them. Germline lookup yields CDR1 SGDLS and CDR2 YYNGEE. The CDR3 has 12 residues. Unique molecular identifiers were linked by the library to individual cDNA molecules. MiXCR was run by TCRdb on the RACE reads, yielding one entry per CDR3 protein. The data show roughly 380,000 distinct CDR3 sequences, 5% to 6.5% seen once. Stated time point: pre-sensitization, week 0. Noted treatment: therapeutic diphenylcyclopropenone sensitization with weekly scalp DPC.

The material was whole blood, obtained in connection with sensitization to the hapten diphenylcyclopropenone (DPC). The gene calls are TRBV9 and TRBJ2-3, with unresolved D. The clonotype originates from a woman aged 45-59 years with alopecia areata. Some clones in this sample may be carry-over from other donors' samples. CDR3 sequence reads: CASSVDPDTQYF. CDR3 DNA: TGTGCCAGCAGCGTAGACCCAGATACGCAGTATTTT.